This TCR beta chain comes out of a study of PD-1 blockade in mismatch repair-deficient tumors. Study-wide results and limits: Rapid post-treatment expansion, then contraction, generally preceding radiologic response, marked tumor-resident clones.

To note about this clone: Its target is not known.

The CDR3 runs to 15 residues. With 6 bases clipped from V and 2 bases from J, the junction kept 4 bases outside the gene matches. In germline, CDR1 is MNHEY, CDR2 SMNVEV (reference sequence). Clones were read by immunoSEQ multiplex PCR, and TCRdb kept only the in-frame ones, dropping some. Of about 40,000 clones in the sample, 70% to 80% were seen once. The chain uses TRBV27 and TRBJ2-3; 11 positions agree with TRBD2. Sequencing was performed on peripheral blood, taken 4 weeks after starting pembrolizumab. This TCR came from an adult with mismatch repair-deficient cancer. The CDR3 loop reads CASRGLADVTDTQYF. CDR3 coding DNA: TGTGCCAGCAGGGGACTAGCGGACGTCACAGATACGCAGTATTTT.